Below, 11 T cell receptor beta chains from the same sample are listed, as sequenced in a study of T cells in Graves' hyperthyroidism and ophthalmopathy. There were TCR beta CDR3 regions amplified from RNA transcripts. The study used the HTBI primer set for a first-round RT-PCR of the TCR CDR3. In TCRdb, the multiplex PCR reads were re-called with MiXCR into one record per CDR3 protein. The data show fewer than 650,000 distinct CDR3 sequences, approximately 15% seen once. The specimen sequenced was blood. The source of these receptors is a woman younger than 45 with Graves' hyperthyroidism that later progressed to Graves' ophthalmopathy.

This clonotype was seen many times. The V call is TRBV12-3 or TRBV12-4, the J call TRBJ1-6; D uncertain. The length of the CDR3 is 12 residues. The V and J ends lost 4 bases and 13 bases respectively, with 11 bases between them. The CDR3 protein is CASSYDGPPLHF. The CDR3 bases are TGTGCCAGCAGTTACGACGGTCCGCCCCTCCACTTT.

There are many counts of this clonotype. The chain couples TRBV3-1 to TRBJ2-5; D gene ambiguous. V lost 5 bases to trimming and J lost 2 bases, with 12 bases between them. From germline, CDR1 is LGHDT and CDR2 YNNKEL (reference sequence). The CDR3 consists of 14 residues. This CDR3 is CASSLPAYQETQYF. The CDR3 DNA reads TGTGCCAGCAGCTTACCCGCATATCAAGAGACCCAGTACTTC.

This chain connects TRBV6-5 to TRBJ2-7; TRBD2 aligns across 10 bases. After removal of 2 bases from V and 7 bases from J, the junction contained 8 bases not matched to a gene. CDR3 length: 15 amino acids. The V gene's germline CDR1 is MNHEY and CDR2 SVGAGI. The CDR3 loop is CASSYGLAGVKEQYF. The CDR3 bases are TGTGCCAGCAGTTACGGGCTAGCGGGAGTAAAAGAGCAGTACTTC.

This clonotype has ten or more counts. The genes are TRBV28 and TRBJ1-4; D unresolved. Germline values: CDR1 MDHEN, CDR2 SYDVKM. The CDR3 sequence is 15 residues long. The V end lost 2 bases, the J end lost 0 bases, and 7 bases lay between the germline ends. Written as DNA, the CDR3 is TGTGCCAGCAGTTTAACAGCTGCAACTAATGAAAAACTGTTTTTT. It encodes CASSLTAATNEKLFF.

This chain joins TRBV20-1 and TRBJ2-7; 10 positions agree with TRBD2. CDR3 size: 14 residues. Germline V gives CDR1 DFQATT, CDR2 SNEGSKA (reference sequence). The V gene end was trimmed by 5 bases and the J gene end by 2 bases; junction bases not matched to a gene: 6. The CDR3 sequence is CSAPYSGRAYEQYF. CDR3 nucleotide sequence: TGCAGTGCTCCTTACAGCGGGAGGGCCTACGAGCAGTACTTC.

This clonotype was detected many times. The chain joins TRBV11-2 to TRBJ2-7, with D maybe TRBD1 (6 bases). V was cut by 3 bases and J by 0 bases, with 9 bases left in between. The CDR3 runs to 14 residues. Germline V CDR1 and CDR2: SGHAT, FQNNGV. The CDR3 sequence: CASSLTGLSYEQYF. CDR3 coding DNA: TGTGCCAGCAGCTTGACAGGCCTCTCCTACGAGCAGTACTTC.

At least ten counts were recorded for this clonotype. This chain connects TRBV30 to TRBJ2-7; possible D gene TRBD1, 5 bases. Germline V gene data show CDR1 as GTSNPN and CDR2 as SVGIG (reference sequence). This CDR3 is 14 amino acids long. Trimming took 2 bases from V and 2 from J, leaving 13 bases between them. The CDR3 loop reads CAWSRAGLTYEQYF. CDR3 in DNA: TGTGCCTGGAGTAGGGCAGGGCTAACCTACGAGCAGTACTTC.

Only a few counts were recorded for this clonotype. The V and J genes are TRBV11-2 and TRBJ2-1; TRBD2 matches 9 bases. The germline V gene encodes CDR1 SGHAT and CDR2 FQNNGV. V gave up 0 bases and J gave up 16 bases; unmatched junction bases: 1. The CDR3 covers 11 residues. The CDR3 is CASSLDSGSFF. The CDR3 DNA follows: TGTGCCAGCAGCTTAGATAGCGGGAGTTTCTTC.

This clonotype was picked up many times. The CDR3 spells CASRKQGEEYGYTF. CDR3 nucleotide sequence: TGTGCCAGCAGAAAACAGGGAGAGGAGTATGGCTACACCTTC. The chain joins TRBV6-2 or TRBV6-3 to TRBJ1-2; tentative D call: TRBD1 (6 bases). V was pared by 6 bases and J by 5 bases, with 16 bases between. Germline assignment: CDR1 MNHEY and CDR2 SVGEGT. The CDR3 is 14 amino acids.

The chain is built from TRBV20-1 and TRBJ1-2; D might be TRBD1 (5 bases). Looked up from germline, CDR1 is DFQATT and CDR2 is SNEGSKA (reference sequence). This CDR3 has 13 residues. The V end lost 1 base, the J end lost 3 bases, and 9 bases lay between the germline ends. As DNA, the CDR3 is TGCAGTGCTAGAGGTGTCAGGGACTATGGCTACACCTTC. Its protein product is CSARGVRDYGYTF.

This clonotype has only a few counts. The chain is built from TRBV30 and TRBJ2-2; 12 bases are a match to TRBD2. The CDR3 extends over 17 amino acids. Germline-derived CDR1 and CDR2 are GTSNPN and SVGIG (reference sequence). CDR3 amino acids: CAGEGLAGRKNTGELFF. The CDR3 bases are TGTGCTGGAGAGGGACTAGCGGGTAGAAAAAACACCGGGGAGCTGTTTTTT.